This passage covers 11 T cell receptor beta chains from one sample sequenced in a study of radiation and T cells in renal cell carcinoma. The time point here: baseline pretreatment blood. The treatment here: 15 Gy SBRT to primary tumor, nephrectomy 4 weeks later. Produced via immunoSEQ multiplex PCR; TCRdb's table is partial and in-frame only. The data contain 130,000 to 150,000 clones, about 88% of them singletons. The material was blood, obtained from a patient whose treatment included radiotherapy and nephrectomy. Receptor source: a woman aged 50 to 60 with renal cell carcinoma.

This chain joins TRBV30 and TRBJ1-3; TRBD1 is a possible D gene (6 bases). V shed 2 bases and J shed 1 base, with 12 bases lying between them. The CDR3 consists of 15 residues. Germline lookup yields CDR1 GTSNPN and CDR2 SVGIG (reference sequence). This chain's CDR3 is CAWSSGGLSGNTIYF. As DNA, the CDR3 is TGTGCCTGGAGTAGCGGGGGCCTTTCTGGAAACACCATATATTTT.

V usage is TRBV5-1 and J usage is TRBJ1-2; D is ambiguous. The germline CDR1 and CDR2 sequences are SGHRS and YFSETQ. The CDR3 runs to 13 residues. V lost 0 bases, J lost 8 bases, and 11 bases lay in between. CDR3 nucleotide sequence: TGCGCCAGCAGCTTGGACTGGGCGATGGGCTACACCTTC. Amino acid sequence: CASSLDWAMGYTF.

The V call is TRBV7-2, the J call TRBJ2-6, with TRBD1 identical over 7 bases. V lost 1 base and J lost 0; bases outside the gene matches: 3. CDR1 and CDR2 (germline): SGHTA, FQGNSA. The CDR3 covers 17 residues. This CDR3 is CASSLVRGPSGANVLTF. As DNA, the CDR3 is TGTGCCAGCAGCTTAGTGAGGGGGCCCTCTGGGGCCAACGTCCTGACTTTC.

The rearrangement links TRBV19 to TRBJ1-2, with TRBD1 matching 9 bases. The CDR3 covers 14 residues. Trimming at V came to 1 base and at J to 7 bases, leaving 4 bases not matched to a gene. CDR1 is LNHDA, CDR2 SQIVND, per germline (reference sequence). The CDR3 region has the DNA TGTGCCAGTAGTATAGGTACAGGGGGCTTTGGCTACACCTTC. Amino acid sequence: CASSIGTGGFGYTF.

The CDR3 loop reads CASSFFGGVTDTQYF. DNA for the CDR3: TGCGCCAGCAGCTTCTTTGGCGGGGTGACAGATACGCAGTATTTT. The V gene is TRBV5-1, the J gene TRBJ2-3; D perhaps matches TRBD2 (6 bases). This CDR3 contains 15 residues. V lost 2 bases, J lost 3 bases, and 13 bases lay in between. Germline assignment: CDR1 SGHRS and CDR2 YFSETQ.

In its sample, this clone was seen a few times. The CDR3 DNA reads as TGCGCCAGCAGCCATACAGGGACGGGAACTAATGAAAAACTGTTTTTT. Its protein product is CASSHTGTGTNEKLFF. The V call is TRBV4-1, the J call TRBJ1-4; a possible D gene is TRBD1 (6 bases). The CDR3 totals 16 residues. The germline V and J ends were trimmed by 3 bases and 1 base, with 12 bases remaining between them. CDR1 is MGHRA and CDR2 is YSYEKL in the germline V gene.

This clone was recorded only once. CDR3 in DNA: TGTGCCAGCAGCTTGAGCTACGGAAACACCATATATTTT. It encodes CASSLSYGNTIYF. The chain is built from TRBV7-9 and TRBJ1-3; D uncertain. V lost 3 bases and J lost 4, with 7 bases in between. The CDR3 totals 13 residues. Germline V gives CDR1 SEHNR, CDR2 FQNEAQ (reference sequence).

A remark on this clone: Because the CDR3's place on the DNA is in doubt, the DNA is left out and the CDR3 is given as listed by TCRdb. V gene TRBV2 combines with J gene TRBJ1-4. CDR1 SNHLY and CDR2 FYNNEI come from the germline V gene. Both ends counted, the CDR3 spans 14 residues. CDR3: CASSILGANEKLFF.

The chain employs TRBV10-3 and TRBJ1-2; 11 bases are a match to TRBD1. This CDR3 comprises 14 residues. Trimming removed 9 bases from V and 10 bases from J; junction bases left unmatched: 13. CDR1 is ENHRY and CDR2 is SYGVKD in the germline V gene. Here the CDR3 reads CAIMGPGQGAIYTF. The CDR3 DNA reads as TGTGCCATAATGGGGCCCGGACAGGGGGCGATCTACACCTTC.

The chain has TRBV7-2 and TRBJ2-1; 10 positions agree with TRBD2. Germline values: CDR1 SGHTA, CDR2 FQGNSA. V lost 5 bases, J lost 3 bases, and 7 bases stayed unmatched. This CDR3 has 16 amino acids. CDR3 DNA sequence: TGTGCCAGCAGCACTTCCGGGACTAGCGTCTACAATGAGCAGTTCTTC. Residues: CASSTSGTSVYNEQFF.

This clone was picked up a small number of times. The chain couples TRBV5-1 to TRBJ2-2, with D perhaps being TRBD1 or TRBD2 (5 bases each). The CDR3 covers 14 residues. The germline V and J ends were trimmed by 4 bases and 5 bases, with 12 bases remaining between them. Germline-derived CDR1 and CDR2 are SGHRS and YFSETQ. CDR3 in DNA: TGCGCCAGCAGCGGGGACGTGGTTACCGGGGAGCTGTTTTTT. It yields the protein CASSGDVVTGELFF.